These T cell receptor beta chains were read from a single sample in a study of blood T cell repertoires in COVID-19. Produced via immunoSEQ multiplex PCR; TCRdb's table is partial and in-frame only. The sample holds about 67,000 clones, about 90% seen once. The sequenced sample consisted of peripheral blood. The receptors were gathered from a man aged 45-65 years with active COVID-19. The CDR3 runs from the conserved cysteine through the conserved F or W. The D gene is left open where the match is weak. Size tells how often a clone was seen (once, few, many) or the class of an expanded clone, and some rows leave it out.

V gene	clone size	D gene	J gene	CDR3 protein	CDR3 DNA
TRBV5-1	NA	TRBD1	TRBJ1-2	CASSLGGTDYNYGYTF	TGCGCCAGCAGCTTGGGTGGGACAGACTATAACTATGGCTACACCTTC
TRBV6-2/TRBV6-3	NA	NA	TRBJ2-2	CASSYSSGSGELFF	TGTGCCAGCAGTTACTCGTCAGGCTCCGGGGAGCTGTTTTTT
TRBV7-9	NA	NA	TRBJ1-1	CASSTPGYTEAFF	TGTGCCAGCAGTACCCCAGGGTACACTGAAGCTTTCTTT
TRBV30	NA	TRBD1	TRBJ1-1	CAWSQKDRAHTEAFF	TGTGCCTGGAGTCAAAAGGACAGGGCTCACACTGAAGCTTTCTTT
TRBV4-1	NA	TRBD1	TRBJ1-1	CASSRDRTGLVAFF	TGCGCCAGCAGCCGAGACCGGACAGGGCTCGTGGCTTTCTTT
TRBV27	NA	NA	TRBJ1-1	CASSSLGGATYTEAFF	TGTGCCAGCAGTTCATTAGGGGGAGCTACTTACACTGAAGCTTTCTTT
TRBV7-9	NA	NA	TRBJ1-1	CASSLTGVGTEAFF	TGTGCCAGCAGCCTAACAGGAGTTGGCACTGAAGCTTTCTTT
TRBV7-9	NA	TRBD2	TRBJ2-7	CASSLRTSVEQYF	TGTGCCAGCAGCTTGCGGACTAGTGTCGAGCAGTACTTC
TRBV2	NA	TRBD1	TRBJ2-3	CASSPGQGADTQYF	TGTGCCAGCAGCCCGGGACAGGGGGCAGATACGCAGTATTTT
TRBV28	NA	NA	TRBJ2-7	CASSLGGSHYEQYF	TGTGCCAGCAGTTTGGGCGGGTCACACTACGAGCAGTACTTC
TRBV9	once	TRBD1	TRBJ2-7	CASSPRGQGVSYEQYF	TGTGCCAGCAGCCCTAGAGGACAGGGGGTCTCCTACGAGCAGTACTTC
TRBV5-1	NA	NA	TRBJ1-1	CASSFQGQNTEAFF	TGCGCCAGCAGCTTTCAGGGACAGAACACTGAAGCTTTCTTT
TRBV7-9	once	NA	TRBJ1-1	CASSRFGHDEAFF	TGTGCCAGCAGTAGATTCGGACATGACGAAGCTTTCTTT
TRBV9	once	TRBD1	TRBJ1-2	CASSAKGQGWNGYTF	TGTGCCAGCAGCGCCAAGGGACAGGGGTGGAATGGCTACACCTTC
TRBV28	once	NA	TRBJ1-4	CASSSQLPGNEKLFF	TGTGCCAGCAGTTCACAACTACCTGGGAATGAAAAACTGTTTTTT
TRBV12-3/TRBV12-4	NA	TRBD1	TRBJ2-5	CASSSRGRETQYF	TGTGCCAGCAGCTCCAGGGGGCGTGAGACCCAGTACTTC
TRBV30	NA	NA	TRBJ2-7	CAWSRGLNYEQYF	TGTGCCTGGTCCAGGGGTCTGAACTACGAGCAGTACTTC
TRBV12-3/TRBV12-4	NA	NA	TRBJ2-1	CASVRGSNEQFF	TGTGCCAGCGTAAGGGGGTCCAATGAGCAGTTCTTC
TRBV11-2	once	NA	TRBJ2-1	CASSLQGSGSYNEQFF	TGTGCCAGCAGCCTACAGGGTTCGGGATCCTACAATGAGCAGTTCTTC
TRBV7-9	NA	TRBD2	TRBJ2-1	CASSRHQGTSGGSYNEQFF	TGTGCCAGCAGCCGTCATCAAGGGACTAGCGGAGGGAGTTACAATGAGCAGTTCTTC
TRBV9	NA	TRBD1	TRBJ1-2	CASSVAGQAYGYTF	TGTGCCAGCAGCGTAGCTGGACAGGCCTATGGCTACACCTTC
TRBV10-3	NA	NA	TRBJ2-7	CAISVFGGSYEQYF	TGTGCCATCAGTGTCTTCGGGGGCTCCTACGAGCAGTACTTC
TRBV19	NA	TRBD1	TRBJ1-6	CASSRDSSYNSPLHF	TGTGCCAGTAGCAGGGACAGCTCCTATAATTCACCCCTCCACTTT
TRBV5-5	NA	TRBD1	TRBJ1-1	CASSLGQGAFSNTEAFF	TGTGCCAGCAGCTTGGGACAGGGGGCTTTTTCGAACACTGAAGCTTTCTTT
TRBV19	once	TRBD2	TRBJ2-1	CASSIGGLAGPEQFF	TGTGCCAGTAGTATCGGGGGACTAGCGGGTCCTGAGCAGTTCTTC
TRBV19	once	NA	TRBJ2-3	CASSLGPTGSADTQYF	TGTGCCAGTAGTCTTGGACCGACGGGGTCAGCAGATACGCAGTATTTT
TRBV7-2	NA	NA	TRBJ1-5	CASSPAGRSQPQHF	TGTGCCAGCAGCCCAGCGGGGCGTAGTCAGCCCCAGCATTTT
TRBV7-9	NA	TRBD1	TRBJ1-6	CASSSGTGPRSPLHF	TGTGCCAGCAGCTCAGGGACAGGGCCTCGATCACCCCTCCACTTT
TRBV20-1	NA	NA	TRBJ1-1	CSASTQETEAFF	TGCAGTGCTAGTACCCAAGAGACTGAAGCTTTCTTT
TRBV7-2	NA	NA	TRBJ2-3	CASLWASTDTQYF	TGTGCCAGCTTGTGGGCTAGCACAGATACGCAGTATTTT
TRBV7-8	once	NA	TRBJ2-1	CASSLDRDYNEQFF	TGTGCCAGCAGCTTAGACAGGGACTACAATGAGCAGTTCTTC
TRBV10-3	NA	TRBD1	TRBJ1-4	CATTGQLNEKLFF	TGTGCCACTACGGGACAGCTAAATGAAAAACTGTTTTTT
TRBV7-8	NA	TRBD1	TRBJ1-2	CASRPNLGQGSPYGYTF	TGTGCCAGCAGGCCCAACCTGGGACAGGGATCCCCCTATGGCTACACCTTC
TRBV7-8	NA	NA	TRBJ2-7	CASSSRSYEQYF	TGTGCCAGCAGCTCGCGGAGCTACGAGCAGTACTTC
TRBV28	NA	TRBD1	TRBJ1-2	CATSKGAYGYTF	TGTGCCACTTCTAAGGGGGCCTATGGCTACACCTTC
TRBV3-1/TRBV3-2	NA	NA	TRBJ2-2	CASGRDTGELFF	TGTGCCAGCGGTCGGGACACCGGGGAGCTGTTTTTT
TRBV30	few	NA	TRBJ1-1	CAWRERGSTEAFF	TGTGCCTGGAGAGAACGGGGATCCACTGAAGCTTTCTTT
TRBV19	NA	NA	TRBJ1-4	CASNPGRFGDNEKLFF	TGTGCCAGTAACCCAGGGAGGTTTGGGGATAATGAAAAACTGTTTTTT
TRBV6-4	NA	TRBD2	TRBJ2-1	CASSESGRAYNEQFF	TGTGCCAGCAGTGAGAGCGGGAGGGCCTACAATGAGCAGTTCTTC
TRBV6-5	NA	NA	TRBJ2-7	CASSYSTGKQYF	TGTGCCAGCAGTTACTCGACGGGGAAGCAGTACTTC
TRBV7-6	NA	TRBD2	TRBJ2-1	CASSFGTSGTYNEQFF	TGTGCCAGCAGCTTTGGGACTAGCGGAACCTACAATGAGCAGTTCTTC
TRBV5-1	NA	TRBD1	TRBJ2-1	CASHLRDREGAEQFF	TGCGCCAGCCACCTAAGGGACAGGGAAGGGGCTGAGCAGTTCTTC